This paragraph reports one T cell receptor beta chain. Germline V gene sequence: CDR1 SNHLY, CDR2 FYNNEI. Trimming pared 10 bases from V and 2 bases from J, leaving 11 bases between. The CDR3 is 12 residues long. The data belong to a study of shared clonotypes between healthy human individuals. Generated by immunoSEQ multiplex PCR, the TCRdb table keeps only in-frame clones and is missing some. The table lists hundreds of thousands of clones, around 90% of them singletons. Sample: memory CD8+ T cells sorted from blood. As for subset: CD45RO+ cells pooled with CCR7-negative TemRA cells. The chain uses TRBV2 and TRBJ2-5; D call uncertain. The clonotype was recovered from a man aged 18 to 29 in good health. Here the CDR3 reads CATYSPQETQYF. The CDR3, as DNA: TGTGCCACTTATAGCCCACAAGAGACCCAGTACTTC.